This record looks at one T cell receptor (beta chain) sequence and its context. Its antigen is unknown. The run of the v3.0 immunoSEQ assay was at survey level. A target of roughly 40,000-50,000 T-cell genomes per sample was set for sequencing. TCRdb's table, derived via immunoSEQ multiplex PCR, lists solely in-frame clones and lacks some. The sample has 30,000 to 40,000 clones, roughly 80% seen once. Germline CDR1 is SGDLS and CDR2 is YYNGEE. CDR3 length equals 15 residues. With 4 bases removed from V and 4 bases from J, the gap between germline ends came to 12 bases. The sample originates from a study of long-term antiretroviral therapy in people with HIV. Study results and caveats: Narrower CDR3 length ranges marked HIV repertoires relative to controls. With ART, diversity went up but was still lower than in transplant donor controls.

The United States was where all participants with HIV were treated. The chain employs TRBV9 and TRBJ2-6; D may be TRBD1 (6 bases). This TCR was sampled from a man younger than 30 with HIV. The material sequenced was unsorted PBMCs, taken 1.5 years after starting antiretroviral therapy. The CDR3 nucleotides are TGTGCCAGCAGCCCACAGGGATTCGGGGCCAACGTCCTGACTTTC. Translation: CASSPQGFGANVLTF.